This T cell receptor (beta chain) was found in a study of human T cells and chemical hapten exposure. Via MiXCR, TCRdb re-called the RACE reads, giving one row per CDR3 protein. The data hold about 260,000 distinct CDR3 sequences, with about 9% observed a single time. This clonotype was seen more than once but under ten times. As for time point: pre-sensitization, week 0. Stated treatment: therapeutic diphenylcyclopropenone sensitization with weekly scalp DPC. The CDR3 is 14 residues long. Trimming shortened V by 5 bases and J by 7 bases, and 18 bases separated the two germline ends. Germline assignment: CDR1 SGHTA and CDR2 FQGNSA.

The source is a woman aged 40-49 years with alopecia areata. Some clones in this sample may be carry-over from other donors' samples. Material: whole blood, obtained in connection with sensitization to the hapten diphenylcyclopropenone (DPC). V and J are TRBV7-2 and TRBJ2-7; D is unclear. The CDR3 sequence: CASSRNMGLTEQYF. CDR3 DNA sequence: TGTGCCAGCAGCCGTAACATGGGCCTTACAGAGCAGTACTTC.